One and the same sample provided the 28 T cell receptor beta chains below, sequenced in a study of blood T cell repertoires in COVID-19. Clones were sequenced by immunoSEQ multiplex PCR, and TCRdb holds only the in-frame ones, with some missing. In the table there are under 250,000 clones, approximately 85% of which are singletons. Specimen: PBMCs or T cells enriched from blood (not recorded which). These receptors originate from a woman aged 45-65 years with acute COVID-19.

This chain links TRBV5-1 with TRBJ1-1, with 7 bases fitting TRBD1. In germline, CDR1 is SGHRS, CDR2 YFSETQ. The CDR3 runs 16 residues. V was pared by 4 bases and J by 1 base, with 10 bases of the junction left unmatched. Written as DNA, the CDR3 is TGCGCCAGCAGCCGTCCTCCGGGACAGAGGAACACTGAAGCTTTCTTT. Its translation is CASSRPPGQRNTEAFF.

In this sample, this clone turned up once. The CDR3 protein is CASSGPGNSNQPQHF. CDR3 bases: TGTGCCAGCAGTGGACCAGGGAATAGCAATCAGCCCCAGCATTTT. V and J are TRBV2 and TRBJ1-5; perhaps TRBD1 as D (5 bases). There are 15 residues in the CDR3. CDR1 SNHLY and CDR2 FYNNEI come from the germline V gene. The V and J ends lost 4 bases and 0 bases respectively, with 10 bases between them.

The chain uses TRBV12-1 and TRBJ1-1; the table's D gene call, TRBD1, was not cross checked with the DNA. TRBV12-1 is a known pseudogene. The CDR3 runs to 15 residues. CDR3 protein: CASSFDWPGNTEAFF. The CDR3 DNA reads as TGTGCCAGCAGCTTTGATTGGCCAGGGAACACTGAAGCTTTCTTT.

The chain recombines TRBV6-5 with TRBJ2-7, with D possibly TRBD1 on 6 matching bases. The CDR3 consists of 14 residues. Trimming removed 5 bases at V and 4 bases at J, with 15 bases between. Germline-derived CDR1 and CDR2 are MNHEY and SVGAGI. The DNA for the CDR3 is TGTGCCAGCAGTCCTTATCCAGGACAGTACGAGCAGTACTTC. Translated: CASSPYPGQYEQYF.

CDR3 protein: CASSLEGRGNQPQHF. As DNA, the CDR3 is TGTGCCAGCAGTTTAGAGGGGCGGGGGAATCAGCCCCAGCATTTT. The J gene is TRBJ1-5, the V gene TRBV6-5; tentatively, D is TRBD1 (5 bases). The germline V and J ends were trimmed by 4 bases and 4 bases, with 14 bases remaining between them. The CDR3 runs 15 residues. The germline gives CDR1 MNHEY, CDR2 SVGAGI.

The J gene is TRBJ2-5, the V gene TRBV7-9; possible D gene TRBD1, 6 bases. Trimming removed 5 bases at V and 2 bases at J, with 12 bases between. This CDR3 comprises 14 residues. Per the germline V gene, CDR1 is SEHNR and CDR2 is FQNEAQ (reference sequence). CDR3 amino acids: CASSTQQGQETQYF. The CDR3 nucleotides read TGTGCCAGCAGCACTCAACAGGGTCAAGAGACCCAGTACTTC.

This chain uses TRBV4-2 with TRBJ1-2, with TRBD1 matching 8 bases. The CDR3 is 12 residues long. After removal of 7 bases from V and 6 bases from J, the junction contained 4 bases not matched to a gene. The germline V gene encodes CDR1 LGHNA and CDR2 YNFKEQ. The DNA for the CDR3 is TGTGCCAGCACCATGACAGGGGATGGCTACACCTTC. The encoded protein is CASTMTGDGYTF.

V gene TRBV30 combines with J gene TRBJ1-1, with D perhaps matching TRBD1 (6 bases). The CDR3 length is 14 residues. Germline CDR1 GTSNPN, CDR2 SVGIG (reference sequence). V was clipped by 4 bases and J by 0 bases, with 12 bases between them. The CDR3 loop is CAWKGDGMNTEAFF. For the CDR3, the DNA is TGTGCCTGGAAGGGGGACGGAATGAACACTGAAGCTTTCTTT.

This clone was observed a handful of times. The chain uses TRBV4-2 and TRBJ2-1; TRBD1 matches 10 bases. Trimming removed 1 base from V and 6 bases from J; junction bases left unmatched: 9. The CDR3 covers 17 residues. Germline V gene sequence: CDR1 LGHNA, CDR2 YNFKEQ. The CDR3 is CASSQGPAGTGANEQFF. CDR3 coding DNA: TGTGCCAGCAGCCAAGGACCCGCCGGGACAGGGGCCAATGAGCAGTTCTTC.

The rearrangement links TRBV3-1 (or the pseudogene TRBV3-2) to TRBJ2-7, with 7 bases identical to TRBD2. The CDR3 contains 15 residues. Trimming cost V 3 bases and J 4 bases; bases outside gene matches: 9. CDR1 is LGHDT, CDR2 YNNKEL, per germline (reference sequence). CDR3 loop: CASSQSIASGYEQYF. The CDR3 DNA reads as TGTGCCAGCAGCCAGTCGATAGCTAGCGGATACGAGCAGTACTTC.

This chain joins TRBV7-9 and TRBJ1-1, with D unclear. CDR1 is SEHNR, CDR2 FQNEAQ, per germline (reference sequence). CDR3 length: 13 amino acids. The CDR3 DNA reads as TGTGCTTCATGGGCAGATGGAAACACTGAAGCTTTCTTT. Translation: CASWADGNTEAFF.

The chain is built from TRBV5-6 and TRBJ2-2; maybe TRBD1 (6 bases). This CDR3 contains 14 residues. Trimming left V 3 bases short and J 7 bases short, with 13 bases between. Germline CDR1 is SGHDT and CDR2 is YYEEEE. In nucleotides, the CDR3 is TGTGCCAGCAGCTACGAATCAGGGGTCGGGGAGCTGTTTTTT. Its translation: CASSYESGVGELFF.

The CDR3 protein is CASRETGRVSGYTF. The CDR3 DNA sequence: TGTGCCAGCAGGGAGACAGGGAGAGTAAGTGGCTACACCTTC. The rearrangement links TRBV6-4 to TRBJ1-2; 7 nucleotides match TRBD1. CDR3 length: 14 residues. J was trimmed by 7 bases and V by 6 bases; bases with no gene match: 11. The germline gives CDR1 MRHNA, CDR2 SNTAGT.

The CDR3 DNA sequence: TGTGCCAGCAATCTTAAGGTACAGGGGGATGGCTACACCTTC. Its protein product is CASNLKVQGDGYTF. The chain couples TRBV28 to TRBJ1-2; 8 bases match TRBD1. The CDR3 spans 14 residues. Unmatched junction bases numbered 10, after V lost 7 bases and J lost 6 bases. Germline assignment: CDR1 MDHEN and CDR2 SYDVKM.

The chain couples TRBV11-3 to TRBJ1-1, with D possibly TRBD1 on 6 matching bases. CDR1 and CDR2 (germline): SGHNT, YENEEA. With 0 bases removed from V and 6 bases from J, the gap between germline ends came to 11 bases. The CDR3 runs 14 residues. In DNA form, the CDR3 reads TGTGCCAGCAGCTTAGATACAGGGAGCGCTGAAGCTTTCTTT. This sequence encodes CASSLDTGSAEAFF.

This clone was seen only once. V and J are TRBV5-1 and TRBJ1-4, with 9 bases lining up with TRBD1. The germline V gene encodes CDR1 SGHRS and CDR2 YFSETQ. After removal of 4 bases from V and 7 bases from J, the junction contained 11 bases not matched to a gene. The CDR3 consists of 16 residues. CDR3 bases: TGCGCCAGCAGCGGCCACACAGGGGGCGCGATTGAAAAACTGTTTTTT. This sequence encodes CASSGHTGGAIEKLFF.

The V and J genes are TRBV5-8 and TRBJ1-1; 10 nucleotides agree with TRBD1. V was clipped by 0 bases and J by 5 bases; unmatched bases: 10. CDR1 is SGHTS, CDR2 YDEGEE, per germline. This CDR3 spans 17 amino acids. The CDR3, as DNA: TGTGCCAGCAGCTTGGAGGGACCGGGACAGGGGACGACTGAAGCTTTCTTT. It is translated as CASSLEGPGQGTTEAFF.

This clone is a singleton in its sample. J is TRBJ1-1 and V is TRBV29-1; D is unclear. V was clipped by 7 bases and J by 2 bases, with 14 bases between them. The CDR3 has 13 residues. CDR1 is SQVTM, CDR2 ANQGSEA, per germline. The CDR3 loop reads CSGGQITNTEAFF. The CDR3 nucleotides are TGCAGCGGAGGCCAGATTACTAACACTGAAGCTTTCTTT.

This clone was seen more than once but under ten times. V usage is TRBV19 and J usage is TRBJ2-7; 12 bases are shared with TRBD1. This CDR3 spans 15 amino acids. The germline CDR1 and CDR2 sequences are LNHDA and SQIVND (reference sequence). Trimming cost V 6 bases and J 7 bases; bases outside gene matches: 10. The CDR3 DNA is TGTGCCAGTAGACCCCCGGGACAGGGGGCTGGTGAGCAGTACTTC. It yields the protein CASRPPGQGAGEQYF.

As to this clone: A read error may produce the germline difference seen at one junction end. The rearrangement links TRBV7-7 to TRBJ1-2, with D possibly being TRBD1 (5 bases). This CDR3 is built from 20 residues. CDR1 is SSHAT and CDR2 is FNYEAQ in the germline V gene (reference sequence). CDR3 amino acids: CASSLKVGHLPITANYGYTF. The CDR3 DNA reads TGTGCTAGCAGCTTAAAGGTTGGACACCTACCGATAACAGCTAACTATGGCTACACCTTC.

J is TRBJ1-5 and V is TRBV21-1; the table's TRBD1 call for D was not verified on the DNA. TRBV21-1 is marked as a pseudogene. This CDR3 is 15 amino acids long. This chain's CDR3 is CASSNSTGVNQPQHF. As DNA, the CDR3 is TGTGCCAGCAGCAACTCTACAGGGGTCAATCAGCCCCAGCATTTT.

This chain links TRBV6-5 with TRBJ1-5; 7 bases map to TRBD1. The CDR3 has 13 amino acids. J lost 6 bases, V lost 6 bases, and 5 bases had no gene match. Germline loops: CDR1 MNHEY, CDR2 SVGAGI. CDR3 DNA sequence: TGTGCCAGCAGGGAGGGGGCAAGTCAGCCCCAGCATTTT. This translates into CASREGASQPQHF.

This clone has a handful of counts. This rearrangement joins TRBV5-1 to TRBJ2-2, with 10 bases lining up with TRBD2. V lost 6 bases and J lost 8; bases outside the gene matches: 10. This CDR3 spans 15 amino acids. Per the germline V gene, CDR1 is SGHRS and CDR2 is YFSETQ. CDR3 bases: TGCGCCAGCACCACTTCTAGCGGGGGAACTGGGGAGCTGTTTTTT. As protein: CASTTSSGGTGELFF.

The chain carries TRBV30 and TRBJ2-7, with D possibly matching TRBD2 (7 bases). CDR1 is GTSNPN and CDR2 is SVGIG in the germline V gene (reference sequence). The germline V and J ends were trimmed by 6 bases and 2 bases, with 17 bases remaining between them. The CDR3 extends over 14 amino acids. The CDR3 is CACSLGGATYEQYF. CDR3 coding DNA: TGTGCCTGTTCTCTGGGGGGGGCTACCTACGAGCAGTACTTC.

V gene TRBV4-3 combines with J gene TRBJ2-6, with a tentative D call TRBD1 (5 bases). The V end lost 0 bases, the J end lost 3 bases, and 9 bases lay between the germline ends. The CDR3 has 16 residues. CDR1 is LGHNA and CDR2 is YSLEER in the germline V gene. CDR3 sequence reads: CASSQEPGNGANVLTF. The CDR3 DNA reads TGCGCCAGCAGCCAAGAACCAGGGAATGGGGCCAACGTCCTGACTTTC.

CDR3 DNA: TGTGCCAGCTCGGCGGCCCGACAGGATCAGCCCCAGCATTTT. Its translation is CASSAARQDQPQHF. The chain is built from TRBV6-5 and TRBJ1-5; D possibly corresponds to TRBD1 (6 bases). CDR3 size: 14 residues. The germline V gene encodes CDR1 MNHEY and CDR2 SVGAGI. Trimming removed 8 bases from V and 5 bases from J, with 16 bases in between.

This chain connects TRBV2 to TRBJ2-7; unclear D gene. Trimming shortened V by 5 bases and J by 8 bases, and 10 bases separated the two germline ends. The CDR3 contains 11 residues. The germline V gene has CDR1 SNHLY and CDR2 FYNNEI. CDR3 bases: TGTGCCAGCAGTCCCGGGTCGAAGCAGTACTTC. Translating it yields CASSPGSKQYF.

V and J are TRBV5-1 and TRBJ1-5; D not certain. Trimming left V 2 bases short and J 4 bases short, with 7 bases between. The CDR3 covers 13 residues. The germline V gene encodes CDR1 SGHRS and CDR2 YFSETQ. The CDR3 is CASSFGLNQPQHF. CDR3 DNA: TGCGCCAGCAGCTTTGGGCTAAATCAGCCCCAGCATTTT.